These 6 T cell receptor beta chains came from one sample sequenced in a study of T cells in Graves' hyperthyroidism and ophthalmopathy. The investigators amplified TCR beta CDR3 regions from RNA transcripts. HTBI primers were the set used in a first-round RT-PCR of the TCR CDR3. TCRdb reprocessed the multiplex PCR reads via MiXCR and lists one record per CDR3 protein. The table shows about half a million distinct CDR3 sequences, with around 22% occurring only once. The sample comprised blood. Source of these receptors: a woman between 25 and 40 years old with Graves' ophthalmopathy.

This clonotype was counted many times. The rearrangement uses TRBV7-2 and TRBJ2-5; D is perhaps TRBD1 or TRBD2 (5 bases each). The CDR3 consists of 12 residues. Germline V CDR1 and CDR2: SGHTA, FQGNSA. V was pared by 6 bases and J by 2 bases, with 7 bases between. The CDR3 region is CASSWGQETQYF. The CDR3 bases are TGTGCCAGCAGTTGGGGGCAAGAGACCCAGTACTTC.

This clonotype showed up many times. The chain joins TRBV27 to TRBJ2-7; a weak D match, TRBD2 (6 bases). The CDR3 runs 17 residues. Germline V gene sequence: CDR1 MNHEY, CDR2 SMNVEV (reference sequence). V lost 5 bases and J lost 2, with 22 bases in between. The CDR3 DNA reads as TGTGCCAGCAGTCCGCTCCCCGGGACGGGGGAAGCCTACGAGCAGTACTTC. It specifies CASSPLPGTGEAYEQYF.

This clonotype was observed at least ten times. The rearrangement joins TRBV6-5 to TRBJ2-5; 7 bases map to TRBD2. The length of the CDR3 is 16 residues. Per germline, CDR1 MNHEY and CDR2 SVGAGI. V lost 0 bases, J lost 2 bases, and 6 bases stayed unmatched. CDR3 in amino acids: CASSYSITGGQETQYF. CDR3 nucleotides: TGTGCCAGCAGTTACTCGATAACGGGGGGTCAAGAGACCCAGTACTTC.

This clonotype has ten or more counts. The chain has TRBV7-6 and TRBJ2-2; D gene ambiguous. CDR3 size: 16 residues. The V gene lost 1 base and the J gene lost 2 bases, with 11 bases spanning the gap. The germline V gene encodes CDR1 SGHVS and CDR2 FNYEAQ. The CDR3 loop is CASSLVPADNTGELFF. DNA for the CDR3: TGTGCCAGCAGCTTAGTTCCGGCAGATAACACCGGGGAGCTGTTTTTT. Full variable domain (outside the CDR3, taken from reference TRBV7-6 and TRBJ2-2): GAGVSQSPRYKVTKRGQDVALRCDPISGHVSLYWYRQALGQGPEFLTYFNYEAQQDKSGLPNDRFSAERPEGSISTLTIQRTEQRDSAMYRCASSLVPADNTGELFFGEGSRLTVL.

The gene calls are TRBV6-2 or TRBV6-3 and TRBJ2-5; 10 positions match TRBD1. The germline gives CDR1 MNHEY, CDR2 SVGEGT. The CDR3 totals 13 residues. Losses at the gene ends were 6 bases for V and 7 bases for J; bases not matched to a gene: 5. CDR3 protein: CASSDRGRGTQYF. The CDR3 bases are TGTGCCAGCAGCGACAGGGGGCGAGGGACCCAGTACTTC.

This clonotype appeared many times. The CDR3 DNA follows: TGTGCCAGCAGTTACCCGGATTACCCCCAGCATTTT. The encoded protein is CASSYPDYPQHF. This chain uses TRBV6-2 or TRBV6-3 with TRBJ1-5; D call uncertain. Germline V CDR1 and CDR2: MNHEY, SVGEGT. The CDR3 contains 12 residues. Trimming removed 2 bases at V and 10 bases at J, with 9 bases between.